The T cell receptor beta chain described here comes from a study of T cell responses to AZD1222 COVID-19 vaccine. Findings and caveats of the study: Regions 160-218 and 743-854 held dominance among vaccine-associated CD4 TCRs, which spanned spike. No day 14 peak samples; only post-peak repertoires were characterized.

Profiled with immunoSEQ multiplex PCR; TCRdb holds only in-frame clones, not every one. This sample has 180,000 or so clones, with approximately 92% found just once. Germline CDR1 is SGHDT and CDR2 is YYEEEE. Trimming took 4 bases from V and 3 from J; bases not matched to a gene: 6. The length of the CDR3 is 15 residues. A remark on this clone: The target antigen is unknown.

This sequence joins TRBV5-6 and TRBJ1-1; the match to TRBD1 covers 10 bases. The receptor was derived from an adult who received the MenACWY meningococcal vaccine as a control. The sample here was peripheral blood, taken 28 days after the second dose of the MenACWY control vaccine. CDR3 coding DNA: TGTGCCAGCAGCGCCAGGACAGGGGGGTACACTGAAGCTTTCTTT. It yields the protein CASSARTGGYTEAFF. The full variable domain, rest sourced from reference TRBV5-6 and TRBJ1-1, is DAGVTQSPTHLIKTRGQQVTLRCSPKSGHDTVSWYQQALGQGPQFIFQYYEEEERQRGNFPDRFSGHQFPNYSSELNVNALLLGDSALYLCASSARTGGYTEAFFGQGTRLTVV.